This entry is about one T cell receptor (beta chain). Its cognate antigen is unknown. Amplification of TCR beta CDR3 regions was performed using RNA transcripts as template. The HTBI primer set was used in a first-round RT-PCR of the TCR CDR3. TCRdb recomputed calls from the multiplex PCR reads with MiXCR, one row per CDR3 protein. The sample has about 300,000 distinct CDR3 sequences; under 30% are singletons. This sample is part of a study of T cells in Graves' hyperthyroidism and ophthalmopathy. Findings of the study overall: Most thyroid clonotypes expanded above 0.001 were also detected in blood.

CDR3 length: 12 amino acids. Germline lookup yields CDR1 SGHVS and CDR2 FQNEAQ. The V gene end was trimmed by 6 bases and the J gene end by 7 bases; junction bases not matched to a gene: 6. The TCR originated in a middle-aged man with Graves' hyperthyroidism that later progressed to Graves' ophthalmopathy. Sequenced sample: blood. V gene TRBV7-8 combines with J gene TRBJ2-7; TRBD1 matches 7 bases. The CDR3 sequence: CASRGGIGEQYF. The CDR3 DNA follows: TGTGCCAGCAGAGGGGGCATTGGGGAGCAGTACTTC.